The source of this T cell receptor (beta chain) is a study of PD-L1 blockade in urothelial cancer (dated 2017 in TCRdb). Broadly, across the study: All patients started therapy at some point between 2014 and 2016 and received atezolizumab 1,200 mg intravenously every 3 weeks. About 90% of the roughly 29 patients were identified as males with urothelial cancer of bladder origin, and a prior smoking history was reported by 18 of 29 patients. An ECOG performance status of 0 or 1 was recorded for the patients, and 0 to 3 prior chemotherapy regimens had been received by the patients. Blood samples were analyzed at two time points: 3 weeks after treatment start (second dose) and 6 weeks after treatment start. A median of around 150,000 T cells and around 81,000 unique TCRs was obtained from blood samples, and a median clonality of 0.080 was observed. An exploratory multi-omic analysis was conducted of the somatic, immune and clinical correlates of response to PD-L1 blockade with atezolizumab in urothelial cancer. Pretreatment tumor samples, along with matched peripheral blood serially collected before and after atezolizumab treatment, were subjected to TCR sequencing. Durable clinical benefit was defined as progression-free survival longer than 6 months, and TCR features were also tested against progression-free and overall survival. In the same patients, whole exome sequencing and RNA sequencing of pretreatment tumors were performed in addition to TCR sequencing. Durable clinical benefit was achieved by nine patients and was not achieved by 20 patients. Some 30 patients had pretreatment blood TCR-seq, about 24 had at least one posttreatment blood collection, and about 24 had tumor TCR-seq.

A total of some 30 patients with locally advanced or metastatic urothelial carcinoma, treated at Memorial Sloan Kettering on a trial protocol, made up the cohort. Peripheral blood mononuclear cells were collected from each patient pretreatment and during treatment, giving between 1 and 8 total time points per patient. The Qiagen DNeasy Blood extraction kit was used to purify genomic DNA from total PBMCs and from tumor samples. PBMCs were collected pretreatment and during treatment, and were isolated and stored as previously described. What the study reported, not specific to this receptor: Improved progression-free and overall survival was associated with having pretreatment peripheral blood TCR clonality below the median. Small sample size (n ≈ 27) and many exploratory analyses mean the results are intended to be hypothesis-generating. Patients with durable benefit showed greater expansion of tumor-associated TCR clones in peripheral blood 3 weeks after starting treatment (n of about 20, p = 0.022).

As concerns this clone: The clone's antigen remains unknown. Base qualities are not provided; no much larger clone lies one nucleotide away.

To estimate absolute template abundance from read counts, synthetic TCR analog templates were spiked into each PCR. The immunoSEQ assay was used to amplify TCRbeta CDR3 regions from genomic DNA with bias-controlled V and J gene primers. Sequencing of rearranged TCRbeta segments was done at approximately 20X coverage. The authors processed their data as follows. Sequencing errors were corrected by clustering, and CDR3s were annotated against IMGT so that V, D and J genes could be assigned. Downstream analyses used only productive TCRbeta rearrangements, leaving out any out-of-frame or stop-codon sequences. To compute clonality, Shannon entropy was normalized by the log of the number of unique productive sequences and then subtracted from one. Clones differing between time points or between blood and tumor were identified by Fisher's exact test with Benjamini-Hochberg correction at adjusted p below 0.01. In its TCRdb copy, this immuneACCESS table keeps in-frame sequences only and misses some clones. Where compared with another copy, unresolved V genes explain less than half of these, and the others have no known cause. That table furnishes V, J and clone size, whereas the DNA furnished D and trimming. This sample lists fewer than 45,000 clones; around 88% were detected once. Of the sample, 15% to 20% is held by the ten largest clones.

The starting material was PBMCs, obtained around atezolizumab (anti-PD-L1) treatment. This receptor was taken from a man in his sixties with urothelial cancer.

CDR3 sequence: CASKVAGVDTDTQYF. DNA sequence: TGTGCCAGTAAGGTCGCGGGGGTTGACACAGATACGCAGTATTTT. This sequence uses TRBV19 and TRBJ2-3; TRBD2 fits 7 bases in the junction. The cysteine opens and the phenylalanine closes a CDR3 of 15 amino acids. The kept DNA is CDR3 alone, 45 bases in frame from the first base. The V end gives up 7 bases and the J end 2 bases, leaving 9 bases in the junction not matched to a gene. The germline V gene (reference sequence) sets CDR1 to LNHDA and CDR2 to SQIVND. The CDR3 plus the reference TRBV19 and TRBJ2-3 genes for the other parts give the full variable domain: DGGITQSPKYLFRKEGQNVTLSCEQNLNHDAMYWYRQDPGQGLRLIYYSQIVNDFQKGDIAEGYSVSREKKESFPLTVTSAQKNPTAFYLCASKVAGVDTDTQYFGPGTRLTVL.